This TCR beta chain was retrieved from a study of CD8 T cells in ankylosing spondylitis. Whole-study findings and limits: Peripheral blood held disease-linked clones only at relatively low frequency, and these were CD8+. In ankylosing spondylitis blood, a motif of eight highly homologous TCR beta variants appeared characteristic. Reportedly, matched ankylosing spondylitis synovial fluid was significantly enriched for disease-linked clones.

Trimming cost V 4 bases and J 0 bases, with 12 bases left between them. The CDR3 has 15 residues. Germline V CDR1 and CDR2: SGDLS, YYNGEE. Of note for this clonotype: Antigen: not known.

Researchers built TCR beta libraries using quantitative 5'-RACE with molecular barcodes. MiXCR was run by TCRdb on the 5' RACE reads, yielding one entry per CDR3 protein. The sample consists of around 30,000 distinct CDR3 sequences, less than 6.5% of them appearing once. The sequence came from a female donor with ankylosing spondylitis or in good health (not recorded which). The rearrangement joins TRBV9 to TRBJ2-3; D is possibly TRBD2 (6 bases). Sequenced: blood, either unsorted or a sorted T cell fraction (not recorded which). DNA for the CDR3: TGTGCCAGCAGCCCCCGGCGGGATAGCACAGATACGCAGTATTTT. The encoded protein is CASSPRRDSTDTQYF.